One and the same sample provided the 9 T cell receptor beta chains below, sequenced in a study of OX40 agonist ivuxolimab in advanced cancers. Repertoires were generated with immunoSEQ multiplex PCR, while TCRdb's copy carries only in-frame clones and drops some. The sample has roughly 60,000 clones, approximately 91% seen once. The specimen was CD4+ or CD8+ T cells sorted from blood, collected in a trial of the OX40 agonist ivuxolimab. The receptors stem from an adult with an advanced solid tumor such as melanoma, head and neck, liver or kidney cancer.

V usage is TRBV7-2 and J usage is TRBJ2-7; 7 nucleotides agree with TRBD2. The germline V gene encodes CDR1 SGHTA and CDR2 FQGNSA. Trimming took 3 bases from V and 5 from J; bases not matched to a gene: 7. CDR3 size: 14 residues. The CDR3 nucleotides are TGTGCCAGCAGCTTCGGACTAGGTCCTGACGAGCAGTACTTC. This codes for CASSFGLGPDEQYF.

In this sample, this clone turned up once. The chain has TRBV9 and TRBJ2-7; the match to TRBD2 covers 13 bases. CDR1 and CDR2 from the germline V gene are SGDLS and YYNGEE. V lost 3 bases and J lost 7; bases outside the gene matches: 7. The CDR3 runs to 15 residues. Here the CDR3 DNA reads TGTGCCAGCAGCGCTGGACTAGCGGGAGTAGCGGAGCAGTACTTC. Its translation is CASSAGLAGVAEQYF.

The chain links TRBV7-9 to TRBJ2-1; TRBD2 might be the D (5 bases). This CDR3 contains 15 residues. CDR1 SEHNR and CDR2 FQNEAQ come from the germline V gene (reference sequence). V lost 4 bases, J lost 9 bases, and 19 bases lay in between. CDR3 in amino acids: CASSSGILPLGEQFF. The CDR3 DNA follows: TGTGCCAGCAGCTCGGGAATACTCCCCCTTGGTGAGCAGTTCTTC.

This rearrangement joins TRBV6-1 to TRBJ2-3; TRBD2 aligns across 10 bases. The V segment lost 10 bases and the J segment 2 bases; nucleotides outside the gene matches: 6. This CDR3 contains 14 residues. From germline, CDR1 is MNHNS and CDR2 SASEGT. CDR3 sequence: CAIRSGRPTDTQYF. CDR3 coding DNA: TGTGCCATCCGTAGCGGGAGGCCCACAGATACGCAGTATTTT.

The chain couples TRBV4-3 to TRBJ2-1; TRBD2 matches 13 bases. The germline V gene has CDR1 LGHNA and CDR2 YSLEER. Trimming cost V 1 base and J 4 bases; bases outside gene matches: 1. CDR3 length: 16 residues. The CDR3 region has the DNA TGCGCCAGCAGCCAAGTACTAGCGGGGGGGTACAATGAGCAGTTCTTC. It is translated as CASSQVLAGGYNEQFF.

The genes are TRBV7-9 and TRBJ1-2; perhaps TRBD1 as D (6 bases). The V and J ends lost 5 bases and 14 bases respectively, with 15 bases between them. The CDR3 totals 11 residues. CDR1 and CDR2 from the germline V gene are SEHNR and FQNEAQ (reference sequence). The CDR3 region has the DNA TGTGCCAGCAGCCCACAGGGTCCGGAGACCTTC. It yields the protein CASSPQGPETF. Based on the CDR3 plus reference TRBV7-9 and TRBJ1-2, the full variable domain is DTGVSQNPRHKITKRGQNVTFRCDPISEHNRLYWYRQTLGQGPEFLTYFQNEAQLEKSRLLSDRFSAERPKGSFSTLEIQRTEQGDSAMYLCASSPQGPETFGSGTRLTVV.

The chain employs TRBV28 and TRBJ2-1; no reliable D call. Trimming took 3 bases from V and 3 from J, leaving 12 bases between them. Germline V gene data show CDR1 as MDHEN and CDR2 as SYDVKM. The CDR3 is made up of 15 amino acids. The CDR3, as DNA: TGTGCCAGCAGTTTTTTAGGCTCCTTCTACAATGAGCAGTTCTTC. Translated: CASSFLGSFYNEQFF.

V usage is TRBV6-5 and J usage is TRBJ1-2; no firm D call. Germline CDR1 MNHEY, CDR2 SVGAGI. The germline V and J ends were trimmed by 5 bases and 0 bases, with 10 bases remaining between them. The CDR3 consists of 14 residues. In DNA, the CDR3 is TGTGCCAGCAGTGGCTACAGCGCTAACTATGGCTACACCTTC. Translated: CASSGYSANYGYTF.

This clone was detected once. The chain is built from TRBV5-4 and TRBJ1-5; D unclear. Trimming left V 0 bases short and J 9 bases short, with 10 bases between. The CDR3 has 13 amino acids. Germline lookup yields CDR1 SGHNT and CDR2 YYREEE (reference sequence). CDR3 sequence (DNA): TGTGCCAGCAGCTTGGGGTCACGGGGGCCCCAGCATTTT. As protein: CASSLGSRGPQHF.